This T cell receptor (beta chain) emerged from a study of CD8+CD57+ T cells in acquired aplastic anemia. Overall study context: Sorted CD4+ and CD8+ cells yielded around 3.3 ug of DNA on average.

The CDR3 consists of 15 residues. V shed 2 bases and J 2 bases; nucleotides not matched to a gene: 4. The study profiled TCR beta VDJ and CDR3 using genomic DNA as template. TCRdb passed the reads through MiXCR, listing each CDR3 protein once. The data show under 200,000 distinct CDR3 sequences, roughly 50% seen once. This clonotype was counted at least ten times. Patients picked for sequencing had shown CD8+CD57+ cell expansion detected by flow cytometry. The specimen sequenced was sorted CD4+, CD8+, or CD8+CD57+ T cells (not recorded which) from PBMCs. The source is a human donor with aplastic anemia. The V gene is TRBV12-3 or TRBV12-4, the J gene TRBJ2-3; 7 bases map to TRBD1. The CDR3 DNA is TGTGCCAGCAGTTTAAGGCAGGGGGTCACAGATACGCAGTATTTT. It encodes CASSLRQGVTDTQYF.